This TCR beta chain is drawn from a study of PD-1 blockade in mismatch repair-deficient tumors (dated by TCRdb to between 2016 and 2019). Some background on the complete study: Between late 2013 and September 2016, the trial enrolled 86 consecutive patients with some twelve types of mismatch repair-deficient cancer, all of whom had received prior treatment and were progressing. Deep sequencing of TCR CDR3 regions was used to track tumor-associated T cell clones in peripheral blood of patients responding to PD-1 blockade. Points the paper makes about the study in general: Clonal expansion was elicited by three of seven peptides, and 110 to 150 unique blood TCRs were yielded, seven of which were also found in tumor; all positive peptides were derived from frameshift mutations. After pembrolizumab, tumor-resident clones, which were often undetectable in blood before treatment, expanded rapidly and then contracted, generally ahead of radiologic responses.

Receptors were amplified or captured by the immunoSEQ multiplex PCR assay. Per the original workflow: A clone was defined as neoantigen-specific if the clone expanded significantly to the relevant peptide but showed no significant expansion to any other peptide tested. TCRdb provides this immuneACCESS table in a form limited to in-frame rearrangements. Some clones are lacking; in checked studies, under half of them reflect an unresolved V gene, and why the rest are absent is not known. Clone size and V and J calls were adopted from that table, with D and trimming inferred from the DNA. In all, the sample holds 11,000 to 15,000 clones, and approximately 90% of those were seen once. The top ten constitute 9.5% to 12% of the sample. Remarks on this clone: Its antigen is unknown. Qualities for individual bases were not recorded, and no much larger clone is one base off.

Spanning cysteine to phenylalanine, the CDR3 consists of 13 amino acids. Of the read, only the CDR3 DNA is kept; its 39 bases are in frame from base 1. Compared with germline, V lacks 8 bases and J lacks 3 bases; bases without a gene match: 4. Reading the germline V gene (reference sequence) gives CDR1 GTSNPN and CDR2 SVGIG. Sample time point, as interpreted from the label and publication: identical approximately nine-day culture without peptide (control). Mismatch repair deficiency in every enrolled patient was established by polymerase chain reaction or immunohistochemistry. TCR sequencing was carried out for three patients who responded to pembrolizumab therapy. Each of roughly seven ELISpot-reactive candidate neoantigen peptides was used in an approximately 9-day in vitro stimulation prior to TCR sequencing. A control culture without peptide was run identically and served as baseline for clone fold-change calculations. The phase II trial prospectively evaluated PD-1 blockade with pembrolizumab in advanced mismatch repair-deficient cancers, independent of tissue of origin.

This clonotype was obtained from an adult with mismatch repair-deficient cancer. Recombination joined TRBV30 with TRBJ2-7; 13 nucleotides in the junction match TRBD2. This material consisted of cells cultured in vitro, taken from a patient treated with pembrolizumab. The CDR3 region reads CARGTSGVYEQYF. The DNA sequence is TGTGCCCGCGGGACTAGCGGGGTCTACGAGCAGTACTTC.